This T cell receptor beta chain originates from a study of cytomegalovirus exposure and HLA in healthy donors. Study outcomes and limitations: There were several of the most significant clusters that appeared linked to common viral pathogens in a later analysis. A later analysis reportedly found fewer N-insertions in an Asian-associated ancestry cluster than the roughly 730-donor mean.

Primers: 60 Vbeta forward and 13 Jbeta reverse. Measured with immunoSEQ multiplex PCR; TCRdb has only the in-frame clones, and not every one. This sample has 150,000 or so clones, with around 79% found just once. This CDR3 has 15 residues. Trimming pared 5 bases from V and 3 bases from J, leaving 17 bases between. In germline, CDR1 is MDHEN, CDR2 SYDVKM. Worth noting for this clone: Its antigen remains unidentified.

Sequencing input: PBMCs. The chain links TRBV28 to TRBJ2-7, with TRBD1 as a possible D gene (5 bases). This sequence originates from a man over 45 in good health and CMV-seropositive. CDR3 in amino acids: CASSPDSALIYEQYF. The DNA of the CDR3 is TGTGCCAGCAGTCCCGACAGCGCCCTCATCTACGAGCAGTACTTC. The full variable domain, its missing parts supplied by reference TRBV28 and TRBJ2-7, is DVKVTQSSRYLVKRTGEKVFLECVQDMDHENMFWYRQDPGLGLRLIYFSYDVKMKEKGDIPEGYSVSREKKERFSLILESASTNQTSMYLCASSPDSALIYEQYFGPGTRLTVT.